The T cell receptor beta chain described here comes from a study of monozygotic twins with cystic fibrosis (dated by TCRdb to about 2021). Regarding the study in general: Approximately 3.2 micrograms of fragmented DNA went through roughly 14 PCR cycles to produce barcoded libraries. To assess genetic influence on V and J gene usage, the study compared TCR beta repertoires within and across 16 monozygotic twin pairs with cystic fibrosis. The cohort included ten female and six male twin pairs, mostly children and adolescents, aged roughly 2.0 to 36.4 years with a median of roughly 9.1 years. On the day of blood sampling, twins were ranked among some 1,000 cohort participants for weight-for-height and for FEVPerc (FEV1 disease centile). Data for three of the twin pairs had already been reported earlier in a different context.

The twin pairs came from the European Cystic Fibrosis Twin and Sibling Study Cohort, which recruited patients from 150 to 200 CF clinics across 14 European countries. Zygosity and CFTR genotype were confirmed in-house, and zygosity was tested by multiplex PCR of nine short tandem repeat loci. Peripheral blood was taken from each twin, and clinical parameters were recorded on the day of blood sampling. Phenol/chloroform extraction was used to isolate genomic DNA from peripheral blood cells, and the DNA was then kept in TE buffer at 4 degrees C. Study-wide findings and limitations: V gene usage was most similar to the co-twin for 13 of 16 pairs, and J usage for 8 of 16 pairs, suggesting genetic constraints. Simpson clonality tended to be low (median approximately 0.0095), which suggests a naive-dominated repertoire, although clonality was higher in the most severely affected patients. Nucleotide-identical clonotype sharing was significantly higher within monozygotic CF twin pairs than between unrelated CF individuals (P = 0.000026, Mann-Whitney). The cohort was small, and no association was found between shared CDR3 numbers and age, concordance or disease severity.

The sample holds a few counts of this clone. This clone's antigen is unknown. One base away there is no much larger clone; base qualities are not given. Via the germline V gene (reference sequence), CDR1 is MNHEY and CDR2 SMNVEV. V is cut by 0 bases and J by 3 bases, and the space between the germline ends is 11 bases. The CDR3, cysteine through phenylalanine, is 15 amino acids long. Only the CDR3 region is kept as DNA, spanning 45 bases read in frame from base 1. TCR beta CDR3 regions were amplified by multiplex PCR using the immunoSEQ immune profiling system, following the manufacturer's instructions. An Illumina NextSeq system was used to carry out the sequencing. The study's own analysis went as follows. The immunoSEQ Analyzer platform handled processing of the sequence data, and clonality was calculated by taking the square root of Simpson's index of productive rearrangements. Jensen-Shannon distance served as the measure of similarity in V and J usage, while OLGA was used to compute CDR3 generation probabilities. Shared CDR3 sequences were searched against the immuneACCESS database (August 2020) and VDJdb (December 2020). This is the immuneACCESS table as TCRdb keeps it, with only in-frame sequences that have V and J called. A part of the clones is gone; compared with another copy, unresolved V genes explain less than half, and the rest is unexplained. Clone size and the V and J calls come from that table; the DNA yielded D and trimming. The table for this sample lists about 35,000 clones; 66% of them were counted only once. Around 0.8% of the sample is in the top ten clones.

The source of this sequence is a girl between 5 and 17 years old with cystic fibrosis. The chain uses TRBV27 and TRBJ1-2; a weak D assignment points to TRBD1 (5 bases agree). The specimen was blood. The DNA is as follows: TGTGCCAGCAGTTTATCGGTGGGGGTACACTATGGCTACACCTTC. It translates as CASSLSVGVHYGYTF.